The 29 T cell receptor beta chains below all came from one sample that was sequenced in a study of blood T cells in healthy people across ages. A second PCR of 7 to 11 cycles used a sample-barcoded 5' primer and a J-beta primer mix. One entry per CDR3 protein results from TCRdb running MiXCR on the 5' RACE reads. Of 1.5 million to 1.8 million distinct CDR3 sequences listed, 40% to 45% are singletons. Sequencing input: blood. Source of these receptors: a woman aged 18 to 35 in good health.

The chain carries TRBV27 and TRBJ1-1; D unclear. V lost 6 bases and J lost 1, with 12 bases in between. Germline CDR1 is MNHEY and CDR2 is SMNVEV (reference sequence). This CDR3 has 14 residues. CDR3 coding DNA: TGTGCCAGCAGCAAGTGGGAGGGGAACACTGAAGCTTTCTTT. Its translation is CASSKWEGNTEAFF.

The genes are TRBV11-2 and TRBJ1-2, with 9 bases that match TRBD1. CDR1 and CDR2 from the germline V gene are SGHAT and FQNNGV. The CDR3 is 15 amino acids. Trimming cost V 6 bases and J 3 bases; bases outside gene matches: 8. The CDR3 sequence: CASRHYRGRDYGYTF. In DNA, the CDR3 is TGTGCCAGCAGGCATTACAGGGGGCGCGACTATGGCTACACCTTC.

The chain has TRBV29-1 and TRBJ2-1, with D unclear. The CDR3 totals 17 residues. CDR1 and CDR2 (germline): SQVTM, ANQGSEA. V lost 2 bases, J lost 5 bases, and 22 bases lay in between. The CDR3 DNA reads as TGCAGCGTTGAAAGGCCCTGGATTGTGCGCTCGCACAATGAGCAGTTCTTC. Amino acid sequence: CSVERPWIVRSHNEQFF.

The chain is built from TRBV4-3 and TRBJ2-1; the match to TRBD2 covers 7 bases. The germline V gene has CDR1 LGHNA and CDR2 YSLEER. Trimming at V came to 0 bases and at J to 8 bases, leaving 10 bases not matched to a gene. This CDR3 has 16 amino acids. The CDR3 nucleotides read TGCGCCAGCAGCCAAGATAGCGGGCGCCCCCTCGATGAGCAGTTCTTC. Translated, it gives CASSQDSGRPLDEQFF.

The chain is built from TRBV5-1 and TRBJ2-3; D perhaps matches TRBD1 (6 bases). The CDR3 runs 15 residues. The V and J ends lost 4 bases and 2 bases respectively, with 14 bases between them. CDR1 is SGHRS, CDR2 YFSETQ, per germline. In DNA form, the CDR3 reads TGCGCCAGCAGCCGAGAGTGGACAGACACAGATACGCAGTATTTT. The encoded protein is CASSREWTDTDTQYF.

This clonotype was recorded a few times. V usage is TRBV6-6 and J usage is TRBJ1-2; 10 nucleotides agree with TRBD1. This CDR3 spans 15 amino acids. Per the germline V gene, CDR1 is MNHNY and CDR2 is SVGAGI (reference sequence). With V trimmed by 2 bases and J by 8 bases, 8 bases remained unmatched. CDR3: CASSYGTTGGKGYTF. The CDR3, as DNA: TGTGCCAGCAGTTACGGCACGACAGGGGGCAAAGGCTACACCTTC.

The chain links TRBV12-3 or TRBV12-4 to TRBJ2-5; D may be TRBD1 (6 bases). The J call could be wrong; TRBJ2-7 is a better fit for the DNA end. This CDR3 is 13 amino acids long. The CDR3 nucleotides read TGTGCCAGCAGTTTTACAGGGACCGACGAGCAGTACTTC. This sequence encodes CASSFTGTDEQYF.

The V call is TRBV4-2, the J call TRBJ2-3; no firm D call. The germline CDR1 and CDR2 sequences are LGHNA and YNFKEQ. The germline V and J ends were trimmed by 1 base and 6 bases, with 8 bases remaining between them. This CDR3 has 13 amino acids. This chain's CDR3 is CASSQVPGDTQYF. Written as DNA, the CDR3 is TGTGCCAGCAGCCAAGTACCGGGTGATACGCAGTATTTT.

The V and J genes are TRBV15 and TRBJ2-1; 7 positions match TRBD2. The CDR3 has 15 amino acids. V lost 0 bases and J lost 9; bases outside the gene matches: 8. Germline values: CDR1 LNHNV, CDR2 YYDKDF (reference sequence). The CDR3 loop is CATSRDRGLPGEQFF. Here the CDR3 DNA reads TGTGCCACCAGCAGAGATCGGGGACTACCGGGTGAGCAGTTCTTC.

This chain uses TRBV20-1 with TRBJ1-2; possibly TRBD1 for D (5 bases). This CDR3 comprises 12 residues. V lost 5 bases to trimming and J lost 6 bases, with 13 bases between them. CDR1 and CDR2 from the germline V gene are DFQATT and SNEGSKA (reference sequence). CDR3 residues: CSASRDLDGYTF. The CDR3 nucleotides are TGCAGTGCTTCAAGGGACCTTGATGGCTACACCTTC.

There are a few counts of this clonotype. The chain joins TRBV6-6 to TRBJ2-1, with D possibly being TRBD2 (6 bases). Germline CDR1 is MNHNY and CDR2 is SVGAGI (reference sequence). CDR3 length: 16 amino acids. Trimming cost V 1 base and J 5 bases, with 15 bases left between them. CDR3 bases: TGTGCCAGCAGTTACTGGGACTCGGGACTTAACAATGAGCAGTTCTTC. Its protein product is CASSYWDSGLNNEQFF.

The chain is built from TRBV10-3 and TRBJ2-3; D is possibly TRBD1 or TRBD2 (7 bases each). Trimming removed 4 bases from V and 4 bases from J, with 18 bases in between. CDR3 length: 16 residues. Germline V gives CDR1 ENHRY, CDR2 SYGVKD. DNA of the CDR3: TGTGCCATCAGTGTCTACAGGGGCGGGGGTCCAGATACGCAGTATTTT. The encoded protein is CAISVYRGGGPDTQYF.

The rearrangement joins TRBV7-2 to TRBJ2-7; TRBD1 is a possible D gene (5 bases). CDR3 length: 15 amino acids. Trimming left V 5 bases short and J 1 base short, with 15 bases between. CDR1 is SGHTA, CDR2 FQGNSA, per germline. The CDR3, as DNA: TGTGCCAGCAGCCCAACTGAGGCAGGGTCCTACGAGCAGTACTTC. Translating gives CASSPTEAGSYEQYF.

The chain combines TRBV27 with TRBJ1-2, with D hard to call. The germline V and J ends were trimmed by 3 bases and 4 bases, with 9 bases remaining between them. Germline V gives CDR1 MNHEY, CDR2 SMNVEV (reference sequence). The CDR3 runs to 13 residues. CDR3 nucleotides: TGTGCCAGCAGTTTTTCCCATACCTATGGCTACACCTTC. Translation: CASSFSHTYGYTF.

Concerning this clonotype itself: The junction shows a germline mismatch at one end, possibly a read error. V is TRBV9 and J is TRBJ2-4; TRBD2 might be the D (9 bases). The length of the CDR3 is 17 residues. Germline V gives CDR1 SGDLS, CDR2 YYNGEE. The CDR3 DNA reads as TGTGCCAGCAGCGGAAGCGGACAGGGACTAGCCAAAAACATTCGGTACTTC. Protein sequence: CASSGSGQGLAKNIRYF.

This clonotype has just one count. Being one base from a much bigger clone, this may be a read error. The chain recombines TRBV4-3 with TRBJ2-1, with 9 bases lining up with TRBD1. The CDR3 has 14 residues. After removal of 3 bases from V and 13 bases from J, the junction contained 10 bases not matched to a gene. Germline CDR1 and CDR2: LGHNA and YSLEER. The CDR3 spells CASSHWTGEETQFF. For the CDR3, the DNA is TGCGCCAGCAGCCACTGGACAGGGGAAGAGACCCAGTTCTTC.

The sample holds a few counts of this clonotype. This chain links TRBV10-3 with TRBJ2-5; D may be TRBD2 (6 bases). Trimming stripped 6 bases from V and 2 bases from J, with 10 bases between. The CDR3 runs 13 residues. The germline gives CDR1 ENHRY, CDR2 SYGVKD. The CDR3 DNA reads TGTGCCATCAGCCGGGACTTTCAAGAGACCCAGTACTTC. Translating gives CAISRDFQETQYF.

Concerning this clonotype: Here the CDR3 omits its conserved ending phenylalanine or tryptophan, so a read error is the likely source. The chain has TRBV20-1 and TRBJ2-3; 13 bases fit TRBD2. The germline V gene encodes CDR1 DFQATT and CDR2 SNEGSKA (reference sequence). The V and J ends lost 6 bases and 7 bases, in that order; junction bases with no gene match: 7. This CDR3 has 14 residues. CDR3 in DNA: TGCAGTGCGGGGACTAGCGGGACAGGGTATACGCAGTATTCT. It yields the protein CSAGTSGTGYTQYS.

The chain combines TRBV25-1 with TRBJ1-4; a weak D match, TRBD1 (6 bases). The CDR3 length is 14 residues. The V gene lost 2 bases and the J gene lost 4 bases, with 8 bases spanning the gap. Germline loops: CDR1 MGHDK, CDR2 SYGVNS. In nucleotides, the CDR3 is TGTGCCAGCAGTGAAGACAGGATTAATGAAAAACTGTTTTTT. This encodes CASSEDRINEKLFF.

In this sample, this clonotype turned up a few times. The rearrangement joins TRBV7-9 to TRBJ2-3, with D perhaps assigned TRBD1 or TRBD2 (5 bases each). With 5 bases removed from V and 2 bases from J, the gap between germline ends came to 17 bases. CDR1 and CDR2 from the germline V gene are SEHNR and FQNEAQ (reference sequence). This CDR3 is 16 amino acids long. CDR3 residues: CASSPFTGTDTDTQYF. In nucleotides, the CDR3 is TGTGCCAGCAGCCCGTTCACCGGGACCGACACAGATACGCAGTATTTT. The full variable domain, completed using reference TRBV7-9 and TRBJ2-3, is DTGVSQNPRHKITKRGQNVTFRCDPISEHNRLYWYRQTLGQGPEFLTYFQNEAQLEKSRLLSDRFSAERPKGSFSTLEIQRTEQGDSAMYLCASSPFTGTDTDTQYFGPGTRLTVL.

The chain links TRBV6-2 or TRBV6-3 to TRBJ1-5; no reliable D call. The ends were cut back, 0 bases at V and 8 bases at J, with 14 bases in the middle. The CDR3 is 15 amino acids. Germline-derived CDR1 and CDR2 are MNHEY and SVGEGT. The CDR3 protein is CASSYSRVRLEPQHF. The DNA for the CDR3 is TGTGCCAGCAGTTACTCGCGGGTCCGTTTGGAGCCCCAGCATTTT.

This rearrangement joins TRBV24-1 to TRBJ2-3, with TRBD2 identical over 7 bases. The J segment lost 2 bases and the V segment lost 5 bases, leaving 12 bases of the junction unmatched. There are 17 residues in the CDR3. CDR1 and CDR2 (germline): KGHDR, SFDVKD. The chain's CDR3 is CATSAQRASGSTDTQYF. The CDR3 DNA follows: TGTGCCACCAGTGCCCAAAGGGCTAGCGGCTCCACAGATACGCAGTATTTT.

As to this clonotype: The junction and the germline gene differ at one end; a read error may be behind it. The J gene is TRBJ2-5, the V gene TRBV28; a possible D gene is TRBD1 (5 bases). The DNA end favors TRBJ2-7, so the J call may be wrong. This CDR3 comprises 13 residues. CDR1 and CDR2 (germline): MDHEN, SYDVKM. CDR3 region: CAGSGDSRYEQYF. CDR3 sequence (DNA): TGTGCCGGCAGTGGAGACAGTCGGTACGAGCAGTACTTC.

The chain joins TRBV6-6 to TRBJ2-7; D remains ambiguous. The CDR3 is 13 amino acids. V lost 7 bases and J 4 bases, leaving 14 bases between the germline ends. The germline gives CDR1 MNHNY, CDR2 SVGAGI (reference sequence). The CDR3 region is CASKNGNSYEQYF. In DNA, the CDR3 is TGTGCCAGCAAGAATGGCAACTCTTACGAGCAGTACTTC.

This chain links TRBV6-2 or TRBV6-3 with TRBJ2-3; D gene ambiguous. Trimming cost V 1 base and J 3 bases, with 11 bases left between them. The CDR3 is made up of 15 amino acids. Germline lookup yields CDR1 MNHEY and CDR2 SVGEGT. CDR3 in DNA: TGTGCCAGCAGTTACTGGCCCGATGGGACAGATACGCAGTATTTT. It is translated as CASSYWPDGTDTQYF.

V and J are TRBV6-6 and TRBJ2-7; no clear D. Germline V gene data show CDR1 as MNHNY and CDR2 as SVGAGI (reference sequence). The CDR3 sequence is 14 residues long. Deletions cut 7 bases from V and 7 bases from J, with 20 bases between. Written as DNA, the CDR3 is TGTGCCAGCAACAGCGTAATCACCGACAATGAGCAGTACTTC. It yields the protein CASNSVITDNEQYF.

This rearrangement joins TRBV27 to TRBJ2-1; possible D gene TRBD2, 6 bases. The CDR3 has 15 amino acids. The V end was cut by 8 bases, the J end by 0 bases, with 14 bases between. Germline lookup yields CDR1 MNHEY and CDR2 SMNVEV (reference sequence). Here the CDR3 DNA reads TGTGCCAGCCGCGGGCGGGGCCCCTCCTACAATGAGCAGTTCTTC. Translated: CASRGRGPSYNEQFF.

This clonotype was seen repeatedly, ten times or more. The chain carries TRBV12-3 or TRBV12-4 and TRBJ2-7; tentative D call: TRBD1 (5 bases). The CDR3 contains 11 residues. V lost 7 bases, J lost 3 bases, and 7 bases lay in between. The CDR3 sequence: CASTQGYEQYF. The CDR3 DNA is TGTGCCAGCACCCAGGGCTACGAGCAGTACTTC.

The chain has TRBV4-2 and TRBJ2-2; 8 nucleotides match TRBD1. Germline V CDR1 and CDR2: LGHNA, YNFKEQ. The ends lost 7 bases at V and 2 bases at J; junction bases unmatched: 3. The CDR3 has 14 amino acids. CDR3 nucleotides: TGTGCCAGCACCGACAGGGGAAACACCGGGGAGCTGTTTTTT. This encodes CASTDRGNTGELFF.